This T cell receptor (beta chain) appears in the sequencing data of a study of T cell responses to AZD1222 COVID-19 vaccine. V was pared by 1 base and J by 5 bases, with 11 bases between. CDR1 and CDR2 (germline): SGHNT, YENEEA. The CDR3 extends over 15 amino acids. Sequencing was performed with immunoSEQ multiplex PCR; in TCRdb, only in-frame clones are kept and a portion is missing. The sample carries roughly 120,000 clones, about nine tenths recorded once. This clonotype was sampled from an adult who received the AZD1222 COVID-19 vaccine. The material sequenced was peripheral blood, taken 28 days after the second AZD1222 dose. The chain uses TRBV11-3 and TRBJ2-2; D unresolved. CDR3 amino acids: CASSLGNWGTGELFF. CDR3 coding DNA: TGTGCCAGCAGCTTAGGAAATTGGGGAACCGGGGAGCTGTTTTTT.